The subject of this entry is one T cell receptor beta chain. Its antigen is unknown. CDR3 length: 15 amino acids. Germline V gene lookup returns CDR1 SEHNR and CDR2 FQNEAQ (reference sequence). The V end lost 1 base, the J end lost 2 bases, and 12 bases lay between the germline ends. This sample was included in a study of T cell responses to AZD1222 COVID-19 vaccine. Looking at the study overall: Pooled samples include second doses given at about 4 or 12 weeks. Study-level results: An increase in Spike-specific TCR breadth and depth was observed after two AZD1222 doses.

Measured with immunoSEQ multiplex PCR; TCRdb has only the in-frame clones, and not every one. In the table there are 200,000 or so clones, 90% to 95% of which are singletons. The starting material was peripheral blood, obtained on day 0 of AZD1222 vaccination. This sequence joins TRBV7-9 and TRBJ2-7; weak D call: TRBD1 (5 bases). The sequence was collected from an adult in good health. The CDR3 DNA reads TGTGCCAGCAGCTTAGTCGTGACAGCGCCCTACGAGCAGTACTTC. It translates to CASSLVVTAPYEQYF.